Listed below are T cell receptor beta chains from one sample, sequenced in a study of blood T cell repertoires in COVID-19. Only in-frame clones appear in the TCRdb table, and some are missing; sequencing was by immunoSEQ multiplex PCR. This sample yields more than 150,000 clones, of which roughly 87% are seen a single time; over 7% belongs to the top ten. Sample: PBMCs or T cells enriched from blood (not recorded which). These receptors came from a woman between 45 and 60 years old who had recovered from COVID-19. Each CDR3 is given with its conserved first and last residue. A D gene is named only where the DNA matches it firmly. The size field is filled for only some rows; it gives once, few, many or a size class.

j_gene: TRBJ2-7
d_gene: -
abundance: -
v_gene: TRBV18
CDR3aa: CASSPTTLSYEQYF
CDR3nt: TGTGCCAGCTCACCTACGACACTGAGCTACGAGCAGTACTTC

j_gene: TRBJ2-2
d_gene: TRBD2
abundance: -
v_gene: TRBV5-1
CDR3aa: CASSIFGRGNTGELFF
CDR3nt: TGCGCCAGCAGCATATTCGGGAGGGGGAACACCGGGGAGCTGTTTTTT

j_gene: TRBJ2-3
d_gene: TRBD1
abundance: -
v_gene: TRBV5-1
CDR3aa: CASSRTGQPTDTQYF
CDR3nt: TGCGCCAGCAGCCGTACGGGACAGCCCACAGATACGCAGTATTTT

j_gene: TRBJ2-7
d_gene: TRBD1
abundance: -
v_gene: TRBV7-3
CDR3aa: CASSSTGGEDEQYF
CDR3nt: TGTGCCAGCAGCTCAACAGGGGGCGAGGACGAGCAGTACTTC

j_gene: TRBJ1-2
d_gene: TRBD1
abundance: -
v_gene: TRBV29-1
CDR3aa: CSVEATGRGYTF
CDR3nt: TGCAGCGTTGAAGCGACAGGGAGAGGCTACACCTTC

j_gene: TRBJ2-3
d_gene: TRBD2
abundance: -
v_gene: TRBV19
CDR3aa: CASRLRGTSGTDTQYF
CDR3nt: TGTGCCAGTAGACTCCGAGGGACTAGCGGCACAGATACGCAGTATTTT

j_gene: TRBJ2-2
d_gene: -
abundance: once
v_gene: TRBV12-3/TRBV12-4
CDR3aa: CASRQEAGELFF
CDR3nt: TGTGCCAGCAGGCAGGAGGCCGGGGAGCTGTTTTTT

j_gene: TRBJ2-5
d_gene: TRBD2
abundance: -
v_gene: TRBV6-1
CDR3aa: CASSEGVTSGSGETQYF
CDR3nt: TGTGCCAGCAGTGAAGGTGTAACTAGCGGGAGCGGAGAGACCCAGTACTTC

j_gene: TRBJ2-7
d_gene: -
abundance: few
v_gene: TRBV14
CDR3aa: CASSQRGNLGRAYEQYF
CDR3nt: TGTGCCAGCAGCCAGCGAGGGAACTTGGGCCGAGCCTACGAGCAGTACTTC

j_gene: TRBJ2-3
d_gene: -
abundance: -
v_gene: TRBV24-1
CDR3aa: CATSDLWAGTQYF
CDR3nt: TGTGCCACCAGTGATTTGTGGGCCGGTACGCAGTATTTT

j_gene: TRBJ2-1
d_gene: -
abundance: -
v_gene: TRBV2
CDR3aa: CASREVTSQFF
CDR3nt: TGTGCCAGCAGGGAGGTCACTTCTCAGTTCTTC

j_gene: TRBJ1-5
d_gene: TRBD1
abundance: -
v_gene: TRBV5-1
CDR3aa: CASSSGGANNQPQHF
CDR3nt: TGCGCCAGCAGCTCAGGGGGCGCGAACAATCAGCCCCAGCATTTT

j_gene: TRBJ1-1
d_gene: TRBD1
abundance: once
v_gene: TRBV10-1
CDR3aa: CASSYYRDRGLSEAFF
CDR3nt: TGCGCCAGCAGTTACTACCGGGACAGGGGACTTTCTGAAGCTTTCTTT

j_gene: TRBJ2-7
d_gene: -
abundance: once
v_gene: TRBV4-1
CDR3aa: CASSQGPYEQYF
CDR3nt: TGCGCCAGCAGCCAAGGGCCCTACGAGCAGTACTTC

j_gene: TRBJ2-7
d_gene: TRBD1
abundance: -
v_gene: TRBV5-1
CDR3aa: CASSLLQGFYEQYF
CDR3nt: TGCGCCAGCAGCTTGTTACAGGGGTTCTACGAGCAGTACTTC

j_gene: TRBJ2-6
d_gene: -
abundance: -
v_gene: TRBV29-1
CDR3aa: CSAMTGGGANVLTF
CDR3nt: TGCAGCGCCATGACAGGTGGTGGGGCCAACGTCCTGACTTTC

j_gene: TRBJ2-7
d_gene: TRBD2
abundance: -
v_gene: TRBV10-3
CDR3aa: CAISEELAGFEQYF
CDR3nt: TGTGCCATCAGTGAGGAATTAGCGGGATTCGAGCAGTACTTC

j_gene: TRBJ2-1
d_gene: -
abundance: -
v_gene: TRBV21-1
CDR3aa: CASSKQNEQFF
CDR3nt: TGTGCCAGCAGCAAACAAAATGAGCAGTTCTTC

j_gene: TRBJ2-7
d_gene: TRBD1
abundance: -
v_gene: TRBV6-5
CDR3aa: CASSSSGTGSGEQYF
CDR3nt: TGTGCCAGCAGTTCTTCCGGGACAGGTTCGGGCGAGCAGTACTTC

j_gene: TRBJ1-1
d_gene: -
abundance: -
v_gene: TRBV2
CDR3aa: CASSEADRRKTEAFF
CDR3nt: TGTGCCAGCAGTGAAGCGGACAGAAGGAAGACTGAAGCTTTCTTT

j_gene: TRBJ2-7
d_gene: TRBD1
abundance: -
v_gene: TRBV7-6
CDR3aa: CASSDRDLNSYEQYF
CDR3nt: TGTGCCAGCAGCGACAGGGACCTTAACTCCTACGAGCAGTACTTC

j_gene: TRBJ1-4
d_gene: -
abundance: -
v_gene: TRBV27
CDR3aa: CASSSTGKREKLFF
CDR3nt: TGTGCCAGCAGTTCTACAGGGAAGAGAGAAAAACTGTTTTTT

j_gene: TRBJ2-4
d_gene: -
abundance: -
v_gene: TRBV15
CDR3aa: CATSTTVEGGNIQYF
CDR3nt: TGTGCCACCAGCACGACCGTGGAGGGAGGAAACATTCAGTACTTC

j_gene: TRBJ2-7
d_gene: TRBD1
abundance: -
v_gene: TRBV18
CDR3aa: CASSGQGAYEQYF
CDR3nt: TGTGCCAGCTCAGGGCAGGGGGCCTACGAGCAGTACTTC

j_gene: TRBJ2-1
d_gene: -
abundance: -
v_gene: TRBV3-1/TRBV3-2
CDR3aa: CASSQDFGSRDEQFF
CDR3nt: TGTGCCAGCAGCCAAGATTTTGGTAGCCGCGATGAGCAGTTCTTC

j_gene: TRBJ1-2
d_gene: -
abundance: -
v_gene: TRBV7-9
CDR3aa: CASSFSGEGYTF
CDR3nt: TGTGCCAGCAGCTTCTCGGGGGAGGGCTACACCTTC

j_gene: TRBJ2-1
d_gene: -
abundance: -
v_gene: TRBV7-2
CDR3aa: CASSPGQNYNEQFF
CDR3nt: TGTGCCAGCAGCCCAGGTCAGAATTACAATGAGCAGTTCTTC

j_gene: TRBJ1-6
d_gene: -
abundance: -
v_gene: TRBV27
CDR3aa: CASSSYPGRGSSPLHF
CDR3nt: TGTGCCAGCAGTTCATATCCGGGCAGGGGAAGTTCACCCCTCCACTTT